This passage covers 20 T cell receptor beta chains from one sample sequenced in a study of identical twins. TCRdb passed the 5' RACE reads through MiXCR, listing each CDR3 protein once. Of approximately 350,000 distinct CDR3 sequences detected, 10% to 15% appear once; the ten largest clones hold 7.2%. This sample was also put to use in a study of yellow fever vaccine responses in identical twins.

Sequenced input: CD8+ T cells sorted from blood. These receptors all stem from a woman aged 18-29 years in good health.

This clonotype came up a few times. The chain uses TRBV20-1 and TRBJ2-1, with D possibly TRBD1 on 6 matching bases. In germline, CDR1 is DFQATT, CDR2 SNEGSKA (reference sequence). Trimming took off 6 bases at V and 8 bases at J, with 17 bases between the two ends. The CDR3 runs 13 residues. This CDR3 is CSARYRAADEQFF. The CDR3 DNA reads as TGCAGTGCCCGGTACAGGGCTGCGGATGAGCAGTTCTTC.

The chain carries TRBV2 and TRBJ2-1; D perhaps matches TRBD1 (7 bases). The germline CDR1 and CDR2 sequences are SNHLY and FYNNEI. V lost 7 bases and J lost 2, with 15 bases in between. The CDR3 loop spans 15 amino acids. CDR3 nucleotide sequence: TGTGCCAGCACCCAGGGGGAGGCCGCCTACAATGAGCAGTTCTTC. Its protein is CASTQGEAAYNEQFF.

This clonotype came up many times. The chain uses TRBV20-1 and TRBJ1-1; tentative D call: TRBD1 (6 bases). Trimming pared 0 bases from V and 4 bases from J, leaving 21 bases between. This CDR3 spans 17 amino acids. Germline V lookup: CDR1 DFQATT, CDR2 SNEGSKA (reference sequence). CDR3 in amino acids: CSARDIYQGPTGTEAFF. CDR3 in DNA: TGCAGTGCTAGAGATATATACCAGGGGCCTACGGGCACTGAAGCTTTCTTT.

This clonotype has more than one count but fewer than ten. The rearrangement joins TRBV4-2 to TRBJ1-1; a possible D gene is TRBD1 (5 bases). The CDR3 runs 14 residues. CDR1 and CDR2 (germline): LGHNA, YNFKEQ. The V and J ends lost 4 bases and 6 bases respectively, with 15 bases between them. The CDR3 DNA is TGTGCCAGCAGCCCCGGGGTTGGGGCAGCTGAAGCTTTCTTT. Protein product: CASSPGVGAAEAFF.

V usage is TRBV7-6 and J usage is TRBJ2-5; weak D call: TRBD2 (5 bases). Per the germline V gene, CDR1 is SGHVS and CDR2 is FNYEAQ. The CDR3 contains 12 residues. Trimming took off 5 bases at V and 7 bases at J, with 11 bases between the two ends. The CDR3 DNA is TGTGCCAGCAGCCCCGCAGAGGGGACCCAGTACTTC. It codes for CASSPAEGTQYF.

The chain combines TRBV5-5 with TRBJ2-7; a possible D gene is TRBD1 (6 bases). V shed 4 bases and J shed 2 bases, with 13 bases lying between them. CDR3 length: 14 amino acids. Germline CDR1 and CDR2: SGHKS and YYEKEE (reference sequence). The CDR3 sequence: CASSVTGLPYEQYV. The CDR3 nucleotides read TGTGCCAGCAGCGTGACAGGCCTTCCCTACGAGCAGTACGTC.

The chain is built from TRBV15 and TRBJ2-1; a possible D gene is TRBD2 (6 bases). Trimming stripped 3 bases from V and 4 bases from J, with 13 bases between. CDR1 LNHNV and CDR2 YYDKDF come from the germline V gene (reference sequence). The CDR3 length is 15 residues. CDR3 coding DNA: TGTGCCACCAGCAGGACGGGACTTGGTTACAATGAGCAGTTCTTC. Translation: CATSRTGLGYNEQFF.

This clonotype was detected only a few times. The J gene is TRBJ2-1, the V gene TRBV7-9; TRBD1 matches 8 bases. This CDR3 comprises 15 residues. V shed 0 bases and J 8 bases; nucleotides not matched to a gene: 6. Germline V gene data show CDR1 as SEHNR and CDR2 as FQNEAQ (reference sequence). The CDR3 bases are TGTGCCAGCAGCTTAGCCCAGGGGGCATTCCATGAGCAGTTCTTC. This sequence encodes CASSLAQGAFHEQFF.

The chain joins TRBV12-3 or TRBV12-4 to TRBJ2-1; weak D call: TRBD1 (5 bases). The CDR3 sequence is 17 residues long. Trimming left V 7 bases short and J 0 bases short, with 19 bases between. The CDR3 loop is CASISGQNQSSYNEQFF. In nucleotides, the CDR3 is TGTGCCAGCATTTCAGGGCAAAACCAGAGCTCCTACAATGAGCAGTTCTTC.

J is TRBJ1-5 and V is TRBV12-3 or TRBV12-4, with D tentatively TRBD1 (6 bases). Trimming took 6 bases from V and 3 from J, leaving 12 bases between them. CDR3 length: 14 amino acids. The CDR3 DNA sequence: TGTGCCAGCAGCAAGGACAGAGTCAATCAGCCCCAGCATTTT. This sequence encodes CASSKDRVNQPQHF.

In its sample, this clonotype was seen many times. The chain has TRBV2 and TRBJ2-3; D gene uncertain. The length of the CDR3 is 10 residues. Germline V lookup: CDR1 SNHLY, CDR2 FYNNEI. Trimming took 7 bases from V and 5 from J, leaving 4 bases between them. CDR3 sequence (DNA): TGTGCCAGCAAGGGAGATACGCAGTATTTT. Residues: CASKGDTQYF.

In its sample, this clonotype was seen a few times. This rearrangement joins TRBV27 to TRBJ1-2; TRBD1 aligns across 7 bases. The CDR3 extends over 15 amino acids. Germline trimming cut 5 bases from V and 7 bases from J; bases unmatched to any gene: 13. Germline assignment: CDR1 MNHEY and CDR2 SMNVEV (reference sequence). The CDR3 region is CASSPSTGFLFGYTF. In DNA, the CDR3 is TGTGCCAGCAGTCCATCGACAGGGTTCTTATTTGGCTACACCTTC.

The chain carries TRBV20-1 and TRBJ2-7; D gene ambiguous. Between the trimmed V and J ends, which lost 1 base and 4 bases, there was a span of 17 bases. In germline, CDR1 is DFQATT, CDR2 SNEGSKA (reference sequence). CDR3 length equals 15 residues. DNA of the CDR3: TGCAGTGCTAGAGGGACGACTCGTATACCGTACGAGCAGTACTTC. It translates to CSARGTTRIPYEQYF.

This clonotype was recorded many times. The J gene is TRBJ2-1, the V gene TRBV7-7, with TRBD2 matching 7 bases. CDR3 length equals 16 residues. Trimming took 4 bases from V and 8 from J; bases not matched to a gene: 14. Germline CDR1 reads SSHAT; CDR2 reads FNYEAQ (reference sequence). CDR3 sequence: CASSSRRRELIYEQFF. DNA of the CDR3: TGTGCCAGCAGCTCGAGACGGCGGGAGTTGATCTATGAGCAGTTCTTC.

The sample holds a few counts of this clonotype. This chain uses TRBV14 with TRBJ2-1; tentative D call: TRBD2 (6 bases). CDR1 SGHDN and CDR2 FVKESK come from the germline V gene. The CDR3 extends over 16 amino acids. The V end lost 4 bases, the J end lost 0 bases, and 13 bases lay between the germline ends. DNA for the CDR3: TGTGCCAGCAGCCCTCTCGGGGGATACTCCTACAATGAGCAGTTCTTC. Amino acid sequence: CASSPLGGYSYNEQFF.

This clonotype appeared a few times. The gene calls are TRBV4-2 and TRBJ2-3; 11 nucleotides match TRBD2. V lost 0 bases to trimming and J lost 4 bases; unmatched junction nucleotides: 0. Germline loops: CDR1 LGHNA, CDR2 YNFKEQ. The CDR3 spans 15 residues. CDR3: CASSQDSGGADTQYF. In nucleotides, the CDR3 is TGTGCCAGCAGCCAAGATAGCGGGGGGGCAGATACGCAGTATTTT.

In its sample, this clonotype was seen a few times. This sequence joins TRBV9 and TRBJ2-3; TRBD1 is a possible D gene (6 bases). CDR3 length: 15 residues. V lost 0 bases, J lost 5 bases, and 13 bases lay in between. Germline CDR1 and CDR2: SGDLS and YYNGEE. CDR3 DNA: TGTGCCAGCAGCGTAGGAACAGGGTCAAGAGATACGCAGTATTTT. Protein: CASSVGTGSRDTQYF.

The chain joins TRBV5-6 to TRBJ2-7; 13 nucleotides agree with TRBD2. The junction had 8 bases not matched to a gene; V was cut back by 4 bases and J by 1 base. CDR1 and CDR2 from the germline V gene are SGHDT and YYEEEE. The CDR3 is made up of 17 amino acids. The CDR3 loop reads CASSPGLAGVRSYEQYF. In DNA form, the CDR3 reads TGTGCCAGCAGCCCAGGACTAGCGGGAGTTAGATCCTACGAGCAGTACTTC.

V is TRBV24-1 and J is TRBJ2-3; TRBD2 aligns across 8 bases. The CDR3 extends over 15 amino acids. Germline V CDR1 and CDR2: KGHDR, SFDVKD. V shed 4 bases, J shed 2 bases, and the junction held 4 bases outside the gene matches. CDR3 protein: CATSDGRGNTDTQYF. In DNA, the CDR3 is TGTGCCACCAGTGACGGGAGGGGGAACACAGATACGCAGTATTTT.

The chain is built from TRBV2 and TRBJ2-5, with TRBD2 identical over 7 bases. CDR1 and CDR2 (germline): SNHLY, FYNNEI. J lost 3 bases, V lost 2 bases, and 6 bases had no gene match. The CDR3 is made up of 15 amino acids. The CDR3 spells CASSERAGVEETQYF. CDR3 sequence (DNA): TGTGCCAGCAGTGAAAGGGCGGGAGTAGAAGAGACCCAGTACTTC.